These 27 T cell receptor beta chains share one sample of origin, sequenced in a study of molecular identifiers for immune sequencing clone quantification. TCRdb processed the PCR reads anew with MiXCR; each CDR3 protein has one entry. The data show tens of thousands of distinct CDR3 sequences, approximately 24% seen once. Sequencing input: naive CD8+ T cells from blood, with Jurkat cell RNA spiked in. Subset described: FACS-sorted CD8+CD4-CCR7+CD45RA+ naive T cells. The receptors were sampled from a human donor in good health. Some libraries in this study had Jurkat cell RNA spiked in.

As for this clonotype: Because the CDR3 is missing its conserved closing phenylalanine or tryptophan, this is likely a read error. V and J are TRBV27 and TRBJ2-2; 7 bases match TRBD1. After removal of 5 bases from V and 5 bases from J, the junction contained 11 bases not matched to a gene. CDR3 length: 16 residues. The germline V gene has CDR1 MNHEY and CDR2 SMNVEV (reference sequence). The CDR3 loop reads CASSPYSGGWTGELFL. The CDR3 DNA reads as TGTGCCAGCAGTCCTTATTCAGGGGGATGGACCGGGGAGCTGTTTTTA.

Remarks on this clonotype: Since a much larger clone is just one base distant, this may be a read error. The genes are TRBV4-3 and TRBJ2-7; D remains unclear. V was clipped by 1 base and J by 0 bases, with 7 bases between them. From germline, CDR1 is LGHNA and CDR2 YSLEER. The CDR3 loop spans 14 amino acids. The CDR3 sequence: CASSQAPTSYEQYF. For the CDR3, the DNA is TGCGCCAGCAGCCAAGCTCCGACCTCCTACGAGCAGTACTTC.

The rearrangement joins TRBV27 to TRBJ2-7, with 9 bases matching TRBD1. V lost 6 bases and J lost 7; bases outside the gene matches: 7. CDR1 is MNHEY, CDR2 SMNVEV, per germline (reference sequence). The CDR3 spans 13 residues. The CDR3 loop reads CASSPQGALEQYF. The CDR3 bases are TGTGCCAGCAGCCCACAGGGGGCGCTTGAGCAGTACTTC.

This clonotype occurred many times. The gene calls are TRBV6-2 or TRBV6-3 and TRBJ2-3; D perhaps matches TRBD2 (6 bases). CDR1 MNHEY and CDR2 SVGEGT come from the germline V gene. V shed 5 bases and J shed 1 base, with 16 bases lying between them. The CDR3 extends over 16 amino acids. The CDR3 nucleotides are TGTGCCAGCAGTCCTACGGGGGTATTCCGCACAGATACGCAGTATTTT. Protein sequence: CASSPTGVFRTDTQYF.

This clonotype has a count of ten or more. Here the CDR3 DNA reads TGTGCCAGTTGGGCGGGCACAGATACGCAGTATTTT. This codes for CASWAGTDTQYF. The chain employs TRBV19 and TRBJ2-3; no firm D call. CDR1 is LNHDA and CDR2 is SQIVND in the germline V gene (reference sequence). This CDR3 is built from 12 residues. The V end lost 8 bases, the J end lost 1 base, and 7 bases lay between the germline ends.

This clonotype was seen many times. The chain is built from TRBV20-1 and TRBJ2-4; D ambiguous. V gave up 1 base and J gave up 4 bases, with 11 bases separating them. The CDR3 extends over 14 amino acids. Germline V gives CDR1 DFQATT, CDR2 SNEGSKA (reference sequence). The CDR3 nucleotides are TGCAGTGCTAGAGCGTACGTAACTAAAAACATTCAGTACTTC. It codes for CSARAYVTKNIQYF.

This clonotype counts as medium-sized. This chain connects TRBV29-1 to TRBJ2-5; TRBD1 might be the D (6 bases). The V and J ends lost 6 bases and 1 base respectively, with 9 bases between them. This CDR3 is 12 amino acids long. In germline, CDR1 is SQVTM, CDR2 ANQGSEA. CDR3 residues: CSVRQAQETQYF. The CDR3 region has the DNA TGCAGCGTCAGACAGGCCCAAGAGACCCAGTACTTC. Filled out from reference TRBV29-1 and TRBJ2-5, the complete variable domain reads SAVISQKPSRDICQRGTSLTIQCQVDSQVTMMFWYRQQPGQSLTLIATANQGSEATYESGFVIDKFPISRPNLTFSTLTVSNMSPEDSSIYLCSVRQAQETQYFGPGTRLLVL.

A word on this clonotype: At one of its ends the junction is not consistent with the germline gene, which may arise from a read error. This chain's CDR3 is CASSQERGQGMQAGELLF. CDR3 in DNA: TGCGCCAGCAGCCAAGAACGGGGACAGGGTATGCAAGCCGGGGAGCTGCTTTTT. The chain joins TRBV4-3 to TRBJ2-2, with 9 bases identical to TRBD1. CDR3 size: 18 residues. Germline CDR1 reads LGHNA; CDR2 reads YSLEER.

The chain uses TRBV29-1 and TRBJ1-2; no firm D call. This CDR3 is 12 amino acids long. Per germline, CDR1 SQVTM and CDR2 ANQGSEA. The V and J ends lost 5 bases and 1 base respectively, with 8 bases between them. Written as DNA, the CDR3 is TGCAGCGTTCCCGATCGTAACTATGGCTACACCTTC. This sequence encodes CSVPDRNYGYTF.

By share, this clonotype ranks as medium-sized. The CDR3 sequence: CASSEDTTNEQFF. The CDR3 region has the DNA TGTGCCAGCAGCGAAGACACTACCAATGAGCAGTTCTTC. The chain joins TRBV7-8 to TRBJ2-1, with D unclear. Germline loops: CDR1 SGHVS, CDR2 FQNEAQ. The V gene lost 5 bases and the J gene lost 6 bases, with 11 bases spanning the gap. This CDR3 spans 13 amino acids.

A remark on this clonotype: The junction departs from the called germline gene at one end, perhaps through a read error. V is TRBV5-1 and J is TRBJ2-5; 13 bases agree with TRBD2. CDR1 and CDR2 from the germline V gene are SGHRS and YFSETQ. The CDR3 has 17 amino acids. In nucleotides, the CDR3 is TGCGCCAACAGCTTTGGACTAGCGGGAGAGCAACAAGAGACCCAGTACTTC. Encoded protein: CANSFGLAGEQQETQYF.

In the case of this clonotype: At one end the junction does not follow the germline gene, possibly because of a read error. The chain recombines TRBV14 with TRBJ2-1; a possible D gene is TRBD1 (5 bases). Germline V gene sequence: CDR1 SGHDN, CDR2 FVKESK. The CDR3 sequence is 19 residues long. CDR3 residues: CAGSHGAGPGPSSCNGQFF. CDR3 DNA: TGTGCCGGCAGCCATGGGGCTGGCCCCGGCCCGAGCTCCTGCAATGGGCAGTTCTTC.

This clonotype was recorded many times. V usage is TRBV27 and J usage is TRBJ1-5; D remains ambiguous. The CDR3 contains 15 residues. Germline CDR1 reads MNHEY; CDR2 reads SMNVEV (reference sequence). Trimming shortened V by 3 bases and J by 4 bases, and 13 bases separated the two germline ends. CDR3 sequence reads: CASSFSFTRNQPQHF. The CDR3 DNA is TGTGCCAGCAGTTTTAGTTTTACCCGAAATCAGCCCCAGCATTTT.

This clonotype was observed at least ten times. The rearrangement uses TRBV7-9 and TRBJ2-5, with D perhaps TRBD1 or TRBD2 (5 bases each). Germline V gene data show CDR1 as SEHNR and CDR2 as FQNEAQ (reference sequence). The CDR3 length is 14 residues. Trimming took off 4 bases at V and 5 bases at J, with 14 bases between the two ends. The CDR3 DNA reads TGTGCCAGCAGCTCCGGTAGAGGGGTCGAGACCCAGTACTTC. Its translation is CASSSGRGVETQYF.

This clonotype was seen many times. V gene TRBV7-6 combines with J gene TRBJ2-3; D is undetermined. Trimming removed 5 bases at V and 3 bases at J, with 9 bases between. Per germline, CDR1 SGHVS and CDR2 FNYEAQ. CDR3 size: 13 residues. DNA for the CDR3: TGTGCCAGCAGCCAGGCCGCGACAGATACGCAGTATTTT. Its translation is CASSQAATDTQYF.

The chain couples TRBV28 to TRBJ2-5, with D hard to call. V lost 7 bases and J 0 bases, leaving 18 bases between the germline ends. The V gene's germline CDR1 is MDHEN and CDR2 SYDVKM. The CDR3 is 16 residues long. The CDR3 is CASIPRAGPYQETQYF. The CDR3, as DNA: TGTGCCAGCATTCCCAGAGCAGGACCGTACCAAGAGACCCAGTACTTC.

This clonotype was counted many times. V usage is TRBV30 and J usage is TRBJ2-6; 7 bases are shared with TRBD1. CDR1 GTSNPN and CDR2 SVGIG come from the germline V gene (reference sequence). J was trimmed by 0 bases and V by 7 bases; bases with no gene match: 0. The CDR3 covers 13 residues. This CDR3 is CAYRGSGANVLTF. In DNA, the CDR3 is TGTGCCTACAGGGGCTCTGGGGCCAACGTCCTGACTTTC.

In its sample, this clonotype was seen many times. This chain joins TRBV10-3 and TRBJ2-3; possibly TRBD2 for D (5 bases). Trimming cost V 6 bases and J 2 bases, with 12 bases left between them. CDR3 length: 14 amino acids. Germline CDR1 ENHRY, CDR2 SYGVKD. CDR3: CAIRLEAFTDTQYF. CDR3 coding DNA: TGTGCCATCAGACTAGAGGCTTTCACAGATACGCAGTATTTT.

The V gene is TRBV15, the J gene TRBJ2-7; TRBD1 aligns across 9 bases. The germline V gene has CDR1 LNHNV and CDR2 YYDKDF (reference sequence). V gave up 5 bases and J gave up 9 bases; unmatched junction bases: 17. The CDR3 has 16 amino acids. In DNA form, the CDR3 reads TGTGCCACCAGCGAATCCGGGACAGGGCTAAGCAATGGGCAGTACTTC. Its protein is CATSESGTGLSNGQYF.

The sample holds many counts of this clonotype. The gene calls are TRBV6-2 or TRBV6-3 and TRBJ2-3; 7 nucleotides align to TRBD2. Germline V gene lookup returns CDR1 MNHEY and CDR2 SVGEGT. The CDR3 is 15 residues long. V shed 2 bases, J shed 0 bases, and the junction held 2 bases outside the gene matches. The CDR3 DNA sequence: TGTGCCAGCAGTTACACTAGCGTAAGCACAGATACGCAGTATTTT. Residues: CASSYTSVSTDTQYF.

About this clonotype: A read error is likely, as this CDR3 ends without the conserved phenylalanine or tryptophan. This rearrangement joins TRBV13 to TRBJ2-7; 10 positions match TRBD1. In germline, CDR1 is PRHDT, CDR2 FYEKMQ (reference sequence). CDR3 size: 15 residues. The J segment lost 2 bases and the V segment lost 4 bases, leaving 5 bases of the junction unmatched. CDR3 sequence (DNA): TGTGCCAGCAGCTCACCGGGACAGGGGACCTACGAGCAGTACCTC. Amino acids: CASSSPGQGTYEQYL.

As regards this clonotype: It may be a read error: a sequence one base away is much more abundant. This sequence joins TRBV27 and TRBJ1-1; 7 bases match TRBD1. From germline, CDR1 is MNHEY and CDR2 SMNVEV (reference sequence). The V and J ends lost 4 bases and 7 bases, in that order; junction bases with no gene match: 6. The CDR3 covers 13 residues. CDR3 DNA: TGTGCCAGCAGTTACGGACAGGACTTTGAAGCTTTCTTT. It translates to CASSYGQDFEAFF.

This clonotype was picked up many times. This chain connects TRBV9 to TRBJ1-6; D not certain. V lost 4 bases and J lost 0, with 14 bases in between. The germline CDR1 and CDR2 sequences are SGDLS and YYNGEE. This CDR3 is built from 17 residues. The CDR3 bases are TGTGCCAGCAGCCCCCGTGAGGAACACTCCTATAATTCACCCCTCCACTTT. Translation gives CASSPREEHSYNSPLHF.

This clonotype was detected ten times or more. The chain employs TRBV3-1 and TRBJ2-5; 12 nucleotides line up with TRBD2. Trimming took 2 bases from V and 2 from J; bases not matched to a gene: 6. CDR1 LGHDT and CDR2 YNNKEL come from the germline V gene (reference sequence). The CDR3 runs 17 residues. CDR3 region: CASSQPRLAGAQETQYF. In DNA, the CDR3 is TGTGCCAGCAGCCAACCTCGACTAGCGGGGGCTCAAGAGACCCAGTACTTC.

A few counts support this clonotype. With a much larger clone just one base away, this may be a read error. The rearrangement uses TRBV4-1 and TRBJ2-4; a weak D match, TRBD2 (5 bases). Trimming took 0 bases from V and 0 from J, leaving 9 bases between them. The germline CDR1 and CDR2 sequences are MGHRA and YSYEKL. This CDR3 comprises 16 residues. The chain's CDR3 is CASSQEPSQAKNIQYF. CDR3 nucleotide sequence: TGCGCCAGCAGCCAAGAACCTAGCCAAGCCAAAAACATTCAGTACTTC.

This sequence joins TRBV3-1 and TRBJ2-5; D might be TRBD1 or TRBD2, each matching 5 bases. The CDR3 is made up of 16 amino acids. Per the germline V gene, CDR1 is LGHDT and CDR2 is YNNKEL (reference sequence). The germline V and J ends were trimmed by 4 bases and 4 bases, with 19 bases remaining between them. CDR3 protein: CASSRDPSEARETQYF. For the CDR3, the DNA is TGTGCCAGCAGCCGGGACCCTTCGGAGGCGAGAGAGACCCAGTACTTC.

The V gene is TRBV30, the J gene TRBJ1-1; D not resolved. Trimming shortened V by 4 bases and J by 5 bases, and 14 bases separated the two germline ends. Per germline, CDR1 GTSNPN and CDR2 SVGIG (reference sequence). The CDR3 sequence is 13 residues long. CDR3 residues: CAWTNLGWTEAFF. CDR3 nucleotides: TGTGCCTGGACCAATCTAGGGTGGACTGAAGCTTTCTTT.